One and the same sample provided the 4 T cell receptor beta chains below, sequenced in a study of T cells after yellow fever vaccination. TCRdb re-called the 5' RACE reads through MiXCR, storing one row per CDR3 protein. The table lists hundreds of thousands of distinct CDR3 sequences, roughly an eighth of them singletons. The source was PBMCs, collected on the day of the yellow fever booster vaccination. The receptors come from a man in his thirties or forties who received the YFV17D yellow fever vaccine.

This clonotype was picked up a small number of times. For the CDR3, the DNA is TGTGCCAGTAGTACCGCTGGAGGGCGCGGCAATCAGCCCCAGCATTTT. As protein: CASSTAGGRGNQPQHF. V and J are TRBV19 and TRBJ1-5; the D is unclear. V was shortened by 4 bases and J by 2 bases, with 15 bases between the two germline ends. Germline V lookup: CDR1 LNHDA, CDR2 SQIVND (reference sequence). The CDR3 spans 16 residues. The complete variable domain, with remaining parts taken from reference TRBV19 and TRBJ1-5, reads DGGITQSPKYLFRKEGQNVTLSCEQNLNHDAMYWYRQDPGQGLRLIYYSQIVNDFQKGDIAEGYSVSREKKESFPLTVTSAQKNPTAFYLCASSTAGGRGNQPQHFGDGTRLSIL.

This clonotype was found a few times. This rearrangement joins TRBV5-1 to TRBJ2-5; tentatively, D is TRBD2 (6 bases). Per germline, CDR1 SGHRS and CDR2 YFSETQ. Between the trimmed V and J ends, which lost 7 bases and 2 bases, there was a span of 15 bases. This CDR3 contains 14 residues. This CDR3 reads CASSSSVLQETQYF. The CDR3 DNA sequence: TGCGCCAGCTCCTCTAGCGTCTTACAAGAGACCCAGTACTTC.

This clonotype appeared a few times. The gene calls are TRBV15 and TRBJ2-7; TRBD1 matches 7 bases. Germline-derived CDR1 and CDR2 are LNHNV and YYDKDF (reference sequence). V trimming: 3 bases; J trimming: 5 bases; junction bases outside the gene matches: 10. This CDR3 comprises 15 residues. CDR3 bases: TGTGCCACCAGCAGTTCGGACAGGAACCACCACGAGCAGTACTTC. Amino acids: CATSSSDRNHHEQYF.

This clonotype was seen only a few times. V and J are TRBV7-6 and TRBJ1-4, with D perhaps matching TRBD1 (5 bases). The length of the CDR3 is 15 residues. CDR1 and CDR2 (germline): SGHVS, FNYEAQ. Trimming removed 5 bases from V and 3 bases from J, with 13 bases in between. The CDR3 here is CASSLGRTSNEKLFF. CDR3 bases: TGTGCCAGCAGCCTGGGACGGACTTCTAATGAAAAACTGTTTTTT.